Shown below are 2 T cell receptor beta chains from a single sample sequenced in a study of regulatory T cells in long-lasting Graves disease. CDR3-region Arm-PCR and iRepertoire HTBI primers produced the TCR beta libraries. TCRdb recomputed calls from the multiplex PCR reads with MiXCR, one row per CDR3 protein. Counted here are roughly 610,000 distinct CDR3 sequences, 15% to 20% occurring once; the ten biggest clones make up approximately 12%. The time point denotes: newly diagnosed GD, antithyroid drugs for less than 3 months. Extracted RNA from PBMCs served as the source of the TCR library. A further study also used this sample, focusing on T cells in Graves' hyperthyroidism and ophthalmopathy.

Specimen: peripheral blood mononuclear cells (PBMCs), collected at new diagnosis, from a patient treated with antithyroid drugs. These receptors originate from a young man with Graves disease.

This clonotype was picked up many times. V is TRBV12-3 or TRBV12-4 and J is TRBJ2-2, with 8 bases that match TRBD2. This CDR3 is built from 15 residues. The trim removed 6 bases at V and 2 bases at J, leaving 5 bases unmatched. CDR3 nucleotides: TGTGCCAGCAGACCCAGCGGGAGAAACACCGGGGAGCTGTTTTTT. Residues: CASRPSGRNTGELFF.

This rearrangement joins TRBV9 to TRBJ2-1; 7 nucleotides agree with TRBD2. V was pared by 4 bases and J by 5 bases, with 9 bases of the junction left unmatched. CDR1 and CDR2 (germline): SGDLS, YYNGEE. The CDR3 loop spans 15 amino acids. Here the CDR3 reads CASSTRGRENNEQFF. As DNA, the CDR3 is TGTGCCAGCAGCACCAGAGGGCGGGAGAACAATGAGCAGTTCTTC.